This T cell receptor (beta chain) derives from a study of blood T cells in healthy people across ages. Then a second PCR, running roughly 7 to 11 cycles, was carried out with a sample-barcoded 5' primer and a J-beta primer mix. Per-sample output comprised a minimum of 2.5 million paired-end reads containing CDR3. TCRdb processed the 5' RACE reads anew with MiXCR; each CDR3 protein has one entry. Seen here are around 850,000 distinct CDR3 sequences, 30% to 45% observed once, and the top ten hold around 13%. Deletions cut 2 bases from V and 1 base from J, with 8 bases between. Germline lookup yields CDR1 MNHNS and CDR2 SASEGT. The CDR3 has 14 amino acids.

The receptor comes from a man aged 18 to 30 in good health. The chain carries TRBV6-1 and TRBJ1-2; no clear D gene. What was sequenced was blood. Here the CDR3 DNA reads TGTGCCAGCAGTGAACCGGAGGTTAACTATGGCTACACCTTC. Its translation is CASSEPEVNYGYTF.